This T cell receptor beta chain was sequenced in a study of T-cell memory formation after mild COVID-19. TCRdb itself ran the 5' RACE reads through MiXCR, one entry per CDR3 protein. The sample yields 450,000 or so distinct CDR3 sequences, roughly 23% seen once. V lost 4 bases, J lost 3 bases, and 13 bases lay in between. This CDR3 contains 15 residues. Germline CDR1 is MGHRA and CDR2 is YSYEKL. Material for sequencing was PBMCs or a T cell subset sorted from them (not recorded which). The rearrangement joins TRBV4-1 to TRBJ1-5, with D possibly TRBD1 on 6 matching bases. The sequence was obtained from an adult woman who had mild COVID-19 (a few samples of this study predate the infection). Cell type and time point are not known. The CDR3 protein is CASSLLQGANQPQHF. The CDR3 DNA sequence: TGCGCCAGCAGCCTTTTACAGGGCGCCAATCAGCCCCAGCATTTT.